The rows below give T cell receptor beta chains drawn from one sample of a study of blood T cell repertoires in COVID-19. The method was immunoSEQ multiplex PCR; TCRdb's version includes in-frame clones alone and lacks a portion of them. Of fewer than 45,000 clones in the sample, 84% were seen once. The sequenced sample was peripheral blood. The receptors originated from a man aged 55 to 69 with COVID-19, enrolled during active disease. Each CDR3 is given with its conserved first and last residue. A D gene is named only where the DNA matches it firmly. Size is omitted from some rows. Given values are once, few, many or a class for expanded clones.

d_call	clone_size	cdr3_length	v_call	j_call	cdr3_aa	cdr3_nt
-	-	13	TRBV6-1	TRBJ1-5	CASSELSNQPQHF	TGTGCCAGCAGTGAACTTAGCAATCAGCCCCAGCATTTT
-	-	16	TRBV7-2	TRBJ1-5	CASSLSLGYSNQPQHF	TGTGCCAGCAGCTTATCTCTCGGTTATAGCAATCAGCCCCAGCATTTT
TRBD1	few	15	TRBV7-2	TRBJ1-2	CASSLQGAEDYGYTF	TGTGCCAGCAGTCTCCAGGGGGCTGAGGACTATGGCTACACCTTC
TRBD1	few	13	TRBV27	TRBJ1-1	CASSFPGGTEAFF	TGTGCCAGCAGTTTCCCAGGGGGAACTGAAGCTTTCTTT
-	-	13	TRBV5-4	TRBJ1-2	CASSTGTSYGYTF	TGTGCCAGCAGCACGGGGACAAGCTATGGCTACACCTTC
-	few	12	TRBV6-5	TRBJ1-1	CASRDSYWEAFF	TGTGCCAGCAGAGACAGCTACTGGGAAGCTTTCTTT
TRBD2	once	17	TRBV24-1	TRBJ2-3	CATSGRLAGGRADTQYF	TGTGCCACCAGTGGGCGACTAGCGGGAGGGCGCGCAGATACGCAGTATTTT
TRBD2	-	15	TRBV5-6	TRBJ2-7	CASSLETSGPYEQYF	TGTGCCAGCAGCTTGGAGACTAGCGGCCCCTACGAGCAGTACTTC
TRBD2	-	14	TRBV19	TRBJ2-3	CASMRAGGSDTQYF	TGTGCCAGTATGCGAGCGGGAGGCTCAGATACGCAGTATTTT
TRBD2	-	16	TRBV28	TRBJ2-5	CASTTPSGRGQETQYF	TGTGCCAGCACCACCCCTAGCGGGAGGGGACAAGAGACCCAGTACTTC
TRBD1	-	15	TRBV9	TRBJ1-5	CASSVGQGPYQPQHF	TGTGCCAGCAGCGTAGGACAGGGTCCCTACCAGCCCCAGCATTTT
TRBD1	-	15	TRBV7-9	TRBJ2-7	CASSSQGTGNYEQYF	TGTGCCAGCAGCTCCCAAGGGACAGGTAACTACGAGCAGTACTTC
-	-	15	TRBV7-2	TRBJ1-2	CASSLVSLLGDGYTF	TGTGCCAGCAGCTTGGTTTCCCTCCTAGGGGATGGCTACACCTTC
TRBD1	-	14	TRBV6-5	TRBJ1-1	CASRGQGGATEAFF	TGTGCCAGCAGGGGACAGGGGGGCGCCACTGAAGCTTTCTTT
-	-	16	TRBV21-1	TRBJ1-1	CASSKVGGGANTEAFF	-
-	-	17	TRBV18	TRBJ2-1	CASSPPPGTPNYNEQFF	TGTGCCAGCTCACCGCCCCCTGGTACGCCTAATTACAATGAGCAGTTCTTC
-	-	13	TRBV12-3/TRBV12-4	TRBJ2-7	CASSLGSTNEQYF	TGTGCCAGCAGTTTGGGCAGTACGAACGAGCAGTACTTC
-	-	16	TRBV12-5	TRBJ1-2	CASGLVQTSPSYGYTF	TGTGCTAGTGGTTTGGTGCAGACTTCCCCTTCCTATGGCTACACCTTC
-	-	11	TRBV6-5	TRBJ2-4	CASSSFNIQYF	TGTGCCAGCAGTTCCTTTAACATTCAGTACTTC
-	-	14	TRBV7-9	TRBJ1-5	CASSLDRSNQPQHF	TGTGCCAGCAGCTTAGACAGAAGCAATCAGCCCCAGCATTTT
-	-	15	TRBV5-4	TRBJ1-1	CASTYDGEMNTEAFF	TGTGCCAGCACCTATGACGGGGAGATGAACACTGAAGCTTTCTTT